This TCR beta chain was profiled in a study of blood T cell repertoires in COVID-19. Data came from immunoSEQ multiplex PCR; TCRdb stores just in-frame clones and leaves some out. The sample holds 200,000 or so clones, roughly nine tenths seen once. The CDR3 runs to 18 residues. With 3 bases clipped from V and 0 bases from J, the junction kept 9 bases outside the gene matches. Per germline, CDR1 SGDLS and CDR2 YYNGEE. The material sequenced was peripheral blood. This rearrangement joins TRBV9 to TRBJ1-6; 7 bases align to TRBD1. This sequence originates from a woman aged 45-65 years with acute or convalescent COVID-19. The CDR3 sequence: CASSAAGGGGSYNSPLHF. The CDR3 DNA reads as TGTGCCAGCAGCGCAGCGGGAGGGGGCGGCTCCTATAATTCACCCCTCCACTTT.